This is a list of T cell receptor beta chains from one sample in a study of cytomegalovirus exposure and HLA in healthy donors. Sequencing used immunoSEQ multiplex PCR; TCRdb keeps in-frame clones, though not all of them. The sample holds approximately 130,000 clones, roughly 73% seen once. Sequenced material: PBMCs. The receptors come from a male donor in good health and CMV-seronegative. Both conserved end residues are part of each CDR3. The order of the fields is V gene, J gene, D gene, CDR3 protein, CDR3 DNA. D genes are given only for firm matches.

TRBV5-1,TRBJ2-3,.,CASTEGDTDTQYF,TGCGCCAGCACAGAGGGAGACACAGATACGCAGTATTTT
TRBV7-9,TRBJ2-7,.,CASRKQGIDEQYF,TGTGCCAGCAGGAAACAGGGTATCGACGAGCAGTACTTC
TRBV30,TRBJ2-1,.,CAWSVYGEQFF,TGTGCCTGGAGTGTATACGGTGAGCAGTTCTTC
TRBV2,TRBJ2-2,.,CASSETGNTGELFF,TGTGCCAGCAGCGAGACAGGGAACACCGGGGAGCTGTTTTTT
TRBV11-2,TRBJ2-7,.,CASSPRVEQYF,TGTGCCAGCAGCCCCAGGGTCGAGCAGTACTTC
TRBV5-1,TRBJ2-3,.,CASSLEGDASTDTQYF,TGCGCCAGCAGCTTGGAGGGGGATGCTAGCACAGATACGCAGTATTTT
TRBV5-1,TRBJ2-7,.,CASSRDRTESYEQYF,TGCGCCAGCAGCCGTGACAGGACAGAATCCTACGAGCAGTACTTC
TRBV6-5,TRBJ2-7,.,CASSSAGGEYEQYF,TGTGCCAGCAGTTCGGCAGGAGGGGAGTACGAGCAGTACTTC
TRBV7-9,TRBJ2-3,TRBD2,CASSLPAGGRDTQYF,TGTGCCAGCAGCTTGCCAGCGGGGGGCCGGGATACGCAGTATTTT
TRBV18,TRBJ2-7,.,CASSPSYGAHEQYF,TGTGCCAGCTCACCGTCGTATGGGGCCCACGAGCAGTACTTC